One T cell receptor beta chain is described in this entry. Antigen specificity is unknown. Assay used: immunoSEQ multiplex PCR; TCRdb lists only in-frame clones, some missing. The sample holds 140,000 to 150,000 clones; nearly 95% are singletons and the top ten take approximately 4.9%. CDR3 length: 15 residues. Germline loops: CDR1 MDHEN, CDR2 SYDVKM. Trimming removed 3 bases from V and 6 bases from J; junction bases left unmatched: 7. These data are taken from a study of T cell responses to AZD1222 COVID-19 vaccine. In the study overall: Second-dose intervals near 4 or 12 weeks were combined. Broader study findings: The reported proportion of spike-specific TCRs targeting unmutated variant regions was nearly half. Vaccine-associated CD4 TCRs ranged over spike, dominating at 160-218 and 743-854. Donors were largely white British and mainly female; clonal diversity was possibly underestimated.

This clonotype originated in an adult in good health. The genes are TRBV28 and TRBJ2-7; TRBD2 matches at 11 bases. The sample in question was peripheral blood, obtained on day 0 of AZD1222 vaccination. CDR3 nucleotide sequence: TGTGCCAGCAGTTTTCTTAGCGGGAGGGCCCCCGAGCAGTACTTC. Amino acids: CASSFLSGRAPEQYF.